This is a list of T cell receptor beta chains from one sample in a study of neurological immune-mediated disorders. TCRdb re-derived calls from the 5' RACE reads in MiXCR, one entry per CDR3 protein. Here the sample spans under 70,000 distinct CDR3 sequences, approximately 3.3% being singletons. The sample consisted of PBMCs. These receptors all stem from a woman between 50 and 59 years old with multiple sclerosis. The CDR3 runs from the conserved cysteine through the conserved F or W.

v_call	j_call	cdr3_aa
TRBV28	TRBJ2-1	CASSSPWGGPYNEQFF
TRBV20-1	TRBJ2-3	CSARGTSGKTDTQYF
TRBV12-3/TRBV12-4	TRBJ2-3	CASSPRLAPDTQYF
TRBV6-5	TRBJ2-1	CASSYGRRVYNEQFF
TRBV11-2	TRBJ2-7	CASSFGLWRHYEQYF
TRBV7-2	TRBJ2-3	CASLRTSGSDTQYF
TRBV2	TRBJ1-1	CASSGGFLVTEAFF
TRBV20-1	TRBJ1-5	CSASPGGRDQPQHF
TRBV20-1	TRBJ2-5	CSARGFIGRYRQGVETQYF
TRBV6-1	TRBJ2-7	CASRVAVGNEQYF
TRBV29-1	TRBJ2-3	CSVEANTDTQYF
TRBV7-8	TRBJ2-3	CASSQGTASTDTQYF
TRBV2	TRBJ2-3	CASRGYGVWEDTQYF
TRBV5-1	TRBJ1-4	CASSPGAATNEKLFF
TRBV29-1	TRBJ2-3	CSVIAGRTDTQYF